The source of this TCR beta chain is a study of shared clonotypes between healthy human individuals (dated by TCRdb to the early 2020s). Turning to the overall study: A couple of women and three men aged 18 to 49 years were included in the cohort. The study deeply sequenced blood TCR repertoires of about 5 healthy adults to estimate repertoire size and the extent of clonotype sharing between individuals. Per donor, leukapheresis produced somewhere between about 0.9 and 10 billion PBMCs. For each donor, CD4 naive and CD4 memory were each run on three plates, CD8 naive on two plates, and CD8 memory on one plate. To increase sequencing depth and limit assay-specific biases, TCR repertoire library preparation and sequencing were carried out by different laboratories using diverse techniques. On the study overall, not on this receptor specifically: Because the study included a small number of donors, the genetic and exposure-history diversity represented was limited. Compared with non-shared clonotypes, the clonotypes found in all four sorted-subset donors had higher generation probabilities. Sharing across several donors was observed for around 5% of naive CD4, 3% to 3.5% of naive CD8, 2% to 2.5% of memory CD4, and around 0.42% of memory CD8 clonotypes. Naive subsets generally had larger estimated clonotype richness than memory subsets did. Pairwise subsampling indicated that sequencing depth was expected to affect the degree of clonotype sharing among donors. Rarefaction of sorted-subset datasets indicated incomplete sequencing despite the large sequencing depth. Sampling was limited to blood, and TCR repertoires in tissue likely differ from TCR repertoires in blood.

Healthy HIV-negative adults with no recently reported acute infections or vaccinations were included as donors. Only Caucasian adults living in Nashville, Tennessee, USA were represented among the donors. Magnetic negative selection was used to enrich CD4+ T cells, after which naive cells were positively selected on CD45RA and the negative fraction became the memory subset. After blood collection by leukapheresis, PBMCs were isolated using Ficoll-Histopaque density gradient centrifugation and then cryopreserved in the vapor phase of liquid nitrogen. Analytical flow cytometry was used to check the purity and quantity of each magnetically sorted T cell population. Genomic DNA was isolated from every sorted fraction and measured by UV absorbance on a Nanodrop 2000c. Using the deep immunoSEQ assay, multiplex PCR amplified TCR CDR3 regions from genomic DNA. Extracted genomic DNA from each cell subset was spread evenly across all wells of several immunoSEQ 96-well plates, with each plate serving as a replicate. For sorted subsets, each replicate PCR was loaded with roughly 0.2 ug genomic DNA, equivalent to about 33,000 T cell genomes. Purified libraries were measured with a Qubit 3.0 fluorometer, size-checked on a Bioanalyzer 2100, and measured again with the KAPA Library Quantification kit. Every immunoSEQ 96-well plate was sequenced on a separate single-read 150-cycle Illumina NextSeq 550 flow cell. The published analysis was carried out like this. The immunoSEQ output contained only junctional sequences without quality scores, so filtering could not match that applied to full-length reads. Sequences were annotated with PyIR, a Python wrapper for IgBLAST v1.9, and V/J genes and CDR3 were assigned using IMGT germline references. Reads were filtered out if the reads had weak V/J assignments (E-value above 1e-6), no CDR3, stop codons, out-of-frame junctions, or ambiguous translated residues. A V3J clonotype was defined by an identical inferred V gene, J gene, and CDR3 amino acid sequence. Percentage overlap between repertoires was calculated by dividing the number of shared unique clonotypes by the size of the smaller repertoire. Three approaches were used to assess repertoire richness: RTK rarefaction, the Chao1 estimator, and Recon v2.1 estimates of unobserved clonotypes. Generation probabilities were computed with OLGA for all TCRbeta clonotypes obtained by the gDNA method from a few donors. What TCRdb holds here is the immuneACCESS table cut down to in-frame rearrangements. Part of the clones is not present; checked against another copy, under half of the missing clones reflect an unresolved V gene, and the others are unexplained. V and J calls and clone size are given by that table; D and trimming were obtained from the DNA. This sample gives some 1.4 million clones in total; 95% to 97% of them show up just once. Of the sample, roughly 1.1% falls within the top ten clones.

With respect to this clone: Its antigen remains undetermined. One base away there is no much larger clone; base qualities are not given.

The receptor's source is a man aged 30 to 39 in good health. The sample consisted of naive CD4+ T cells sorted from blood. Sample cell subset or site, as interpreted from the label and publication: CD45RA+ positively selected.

The nucleotides read TGTGCCAGCGCCCCAGGGGTAACTGATGGCTACACCTTC. Translated, it gives CASAPGVTDGYTF. The chain is made from TRBV18 and TRBJ1-2; the D gene is possibly TRBD1, with 6 bases matching. The germline V gene provides CDR1 KGHSH and CDR2 LQKENI. The CDR3 runs 13 amino acids, cysteine and phenylalanine included. The CDR3 DNA has 39 bases and is translated from base 1. V is pared back by 8 bases and J by 6 bases, with 16 bases lying between the germline termini.